This entry concerns a single TCR beta chain. Its antigen is not known. This sample stems from a study of T cells after yellow fever vaccination. TCRdb analysed the 5' RACE reads with MiXCR anew, one entry per CDR3 protein. The sample has 170,000 or so distinct CDR3 sequences; around 8.5% are singletons. Study-wide results and limits: Most clones from primary vaccination were detected again post-booster (approximately 97% CD4, roughly 85% CD8).

The sequencing here drew on CD8+ T cells sorted from PBMCs, taken 45 days after the yellow fever booster vaccination. This receptor was taken from a man in his late teens or twenties who received the YFV17D yellow fever vaccine.

The CDR3 sequence is CASSLESTGRTGELFF. The DNA of the CDR3 is TGTGCCAGCAGCTTAGAGTCTACGGGGAGGACCGGGGAGCTGTTTTTT. The J gene is TRBJ2-2, the V gene TRBV7-6, with a tentative D call TRBD2 (6 bases). There are 16 residues in the CDR3. V was cut by 1 base and J by 5 bases, with 14 bases left in between. Germline CDR1 reads SGHVS; CDR2 reads FNYEAQ. Full variable domain (missing parts from reference TRBV7-6 and TRBJ2-2): GAGVSQSPRYKVTKRGQDVALRCDPISGHVSLYWYRQALGQGPEFLTYFNYEAQQDKSGLPNDRFSAERPEGSISTLTIQRTEQRDSAMYRCASSLESTGRTGELFFGEGSRLTVL.